The rows below give T cell receptor beta chains drawn from one sample of a study of early T cells in non-severe SARS-CoV-2 infection. TCRdb re-analysed the 5' RACE reads in MiXCR, keeping a single row per CDR3 protein. This table holds tens of thousands of distinct CDR3 sequences, around 6.9% found once. Input material: whole blood. These receptor sequences come from an adult who was a healthcare worker with PCR-confirmed SARS-CoV-2 infection or an uninfected control (not recorded which). Both conserved end residues are part of each CDR3. Fields, in order: V gene, J gene, D gene, clone size, CDR3 protein, CDR3 DNA. D genes are given only for firm matches. Clone sizes are given selectively: once, few, many, or a class where the clone is expanded.

V gene: TRBV6-2/TRBV6-3
J gene: TRBJ1-5
D gene: TRBD1
clone size: NA
CDR3 protein: CASSYSTGWNQPQHF
CDR3 DNA: TGTGCCAGCAGTTACTCGACAGGGTGGAATCAGCCCCAGCATTTT

V gene: TRBV20-1
J gene: TRBJ2-3
D gene: TRBD2
clone size: many
CDR3 protein: CSATSGVNTDTQYF
CDR3 DNA: TGCAGTGCAACTAGCGGGGTTAACACAGATACGCAGTATTTT

V gene: TRBV30
J gene: TRBJ1-1
D gene: NA
clone size: few
CDR3 protein: CAWSGRGGLATEAFF
CDR3 DNA: TGTGCCTGGAGTGGTAGAGGAGGACTGGCCACTGAAGCTTTCTTT

V gene: TRBV13
J gene: TRBJ2-7
D gene: NA
clone size: many
CDR3 protein: CASTAQSRGTYEQYF
CDR3 DNA: TGTGCCAGCACCGCCCAAAGCCGGGGGACCTACGAGCAGTACTTC

V gene: TRBV4-2
J gene: TRBJ2-7
D gene: NA
clone size: NA
CDR3 protein: CASSQDWPASYEQYF
CDR3 DNA: TGTGCCAGCAGCCAAGATTGGCCGGCCTCCTACGAGCAGTACTTC

V gene: TRBV11-3
J gene: TRBJ2-3
D gene: NA
clone size: few
CDR3 protein: CASSLGTTSSTDTQYF
CDR3 DNA: TGTGCCAGCAGCTTAGGGACTACCTCTAGCACAGATACGCAGTATTTT

V gene: TRBV7-3
J gene: TRBJ2-3
D gene: NA
clone size: few
CDR3 protein: CASSLIPADTQYF
CDR3 DNA: TGTGCCAGCAGCTTAATCCCCGCGGATACGCAGTATTTT

V gene: TRBV9
J gene: TRBJ2-1
D gene: NA
clone size: many
CDR3 protein: CASSARGTVPDNEQFF
CDR3 DNA: TGTGCCAGCAGCGCCCGGGGCACGGTACCGGACAATGAGCAGTTCTTC

V gene: TRBV5-1
J gene: TRBJ1-1
D gene: NA
clone size: NA
CDR3 protein: CASSLDGTDFHF
CDR3 DNA: TGCGCCAGCAGCTTGGACGGGACGGATTTCCATTTT

V gene: TRBV18
J gene: TRBJ1-2
D gene: TRBD1
clone size: many
CDR3 protein: CASSQGQGSLAGNGYTF
CDR3 DNA: TGTGCCAGCTCACAGGGACAGGGGTCCCTCGCTGGTAATGGCTACACCTTC

V gene: TRBV4-3
J gene: TRBJ1-3
D gene: NA
clone size: NA
CDR3 protein: CASSQNTNTFGNTIYF
CDR3 DNA: TGCGCCAGCAGCCAAAATACAAATACTTTTGGAAACACCATATATTTT

V gene: TRBV7-6
J gene: TRBJ1-3
D gene: NA
clone size: many
CDR3 protein: CASSPSRVIRGSGNTIYF
CDR3 DNA: TGTGCCAGCAGCCCGAGTAGGGTTATTCGGGGTTCTGGAAACACCATATATTTT

V gene: TRBV9
J gene: TRBJ1-1
D gene: NA
clone size: NA
CDR3 protein: CASSVEVTDPENTEAFF
CDR3 DNA: TGTGCCAGCAGCGTAGAGGTTACTGATCCCGAGAACACTGAAGCTTTCTTT

V gene: TRBV7-9
J gene: TRBJ1-1
D gene: NA
clone size: many
CDR3 protein: CASSLGTEAFF
CDR3 DNA: TGTGCCAGCAGCTTAGGTACTGAAGCTTTCTTT

V gene: TRBV11-2
J gene: TRBJ2-1
D gene: NA
clone size: few
CDR3 protein: CASSLVRYNEQFF
CDR3 DNA: TGTGCCAGCAGCTTAGTGCGTTACAATGAGCAGTTCTTC

V gene: TRBV4-3
J gene: TRBJ1-5
D gene: TRBD1
clone size: many
CDR3 protein: CASSQATGAFQPQHF
CDR3 DNA: TGCGCCAGCAGCCAAGCTACAGGGGCCTTTCAGCCCCAGCATTTT

V gene: TRBV6-5
J gene: TRBJ1-3
D gene: NA
clone size: few
CDR3 protein: CASSYSGNSGNTIYF
CDR3 DNA: TGTGCCAGCAGTTACTCCGGTAACTCTGGAAACACCATATATTTT

V gene: TRBV25-1
J gene: TRBJ2-2
D gene: NA
clone size: few
CDR3 protein: CASRRGGTGELFF
CDR3 DNA: TGTGCCAGCAGGAGGGGGGGCACCGGGGAGCTGTTTTTT

V gene: TRBV29-1
J gene: TRBJ2-3
D gene: TRBD2
clone size: few
CDR3 protein: CSKAGGLEDTQYF
CDR3 DNA: TGCAGCAAAGCGGGGGGGCTGGAAGATACGCAGTATTTT

V gene: TRBV29-1
J gene: TRBJ2-2
D gene: NA
clone size: many
CDR3 protein: CSVFGKTNTGELFF
CDR3 DNA: TGCAGCGTCTTTGGGAAGACGAACACCGGGGAGCTGTTTTTT

V gene: TRBV7-2
J gene: TRBJ2-3
D gene: TRBD2
clone size: NA
CDR3 protein: CASSSSGGAGTDTQYF
CDR3 DNA: TGTGCCAGCAGCTCTAGCGGGGGGGCCGGCACAGATACGCAGTATTTT

V gene: TRBV6-5
J gene: TRBJ2-7
D gene: NA
clone size: few
CDR3 protein: CAAGRGTYEQYF
CDR3 DNA: TGTGCCGCCGGCAGGGGAACCTACGAGCAGTACTTC

V gene: TRBV7-3
J gene: TRBJ2-6
D gene: NA
clone size: many
CDR3 protein: CASSPGAGANVLTF
CDR3 DNA: TGTGCCAGCAGCCCAGGGGCCGGGGCCAACGTCCTGACTTTC

V gene: TRBV7-8
J gene: TRBJ2-1
D gene: NA
clone size: many
CDR3 protein: CASSFGLHYNEQFF
CDR3 DNA: TGTGCCAGCAGCTTCGGACTTCACTACAATGAGCAGTTCTTC

V gene: TRBV29-1
J gene: TRBJ2-2
D gene: NA
clone size: many
CDR3 protein: CSVLGRGELFF
CDR3 DNA: TGCAGCGTTCTAGGACGCGGGGAGCTGTTTTTT

V gene: TRBV3-1
J gene: TRBJ2-1
D gene: TRBD2
clone size: NA
CDR3 protein: CASSPEWGGSYNEQFF
CDR3 DNA: TGTGCCAGCAGCCCCGAGTGGGGGGGGTCCTACAATGAGCAGTTCTTC

V gene: TRBV11-2
J gene: TRBJ2-7
D gene: NA
clone size: many
CDR3 protein: CASSLGGTADEQYF
CDR3 DNA: TGTGCCAGCAGTTTGGGAGGGACAGCGGACGAGCAGTACTTC

V gene: TRBV6-2/TRBV6-3
J gene: TRBJ1-1
D gene: TRBD1
clone size: many
CDR3 protein: CARKEQGYTEAFF
CDR3 DNA: TGTGCCAGGAAAGAACAGGGGTACACTGAAGCTTTCTTT

V gene: TRBV20-1
J gene: TRBJ2-7
D gene: TRBD1
clone size: NA
CDR3 protein: CSARDDDRGPYEQYF
CDR3 DNA: TGCAGTGCTAGAGATGATGACAGGGGGCCCTACGAGCAGTACTTC

V gene: TRBV3-1
J gene: TRBJ2-7
D gene: TRBD1
clone size: NA
CDR3 protein: CASSLRQGFFSYEQYF
CDR3 DNA: TGTGCCAGCAGCCTCCGACAGGGTTTCTTTTCCTACGAGCAGTACTTC

V gene: TRBV6-2/TRBV6-3
J gene: TRBJ2-2
D gene: TRBD1
clone size: NA
CDR3 protein: CASNRGQAGTGELFF
CDR3 DNA: TGTGCCAGCAACCGCGGACAGGCCGGCACCGGGGAGCTGTTTTTT

V gene: TRBV6-6
J gene: TRBJ2-7
D gene: NA
clone size: many
CDR3 protein: CATSQGVSREQYF
CDR3 DNA: TGTGCCACCTCTCAAGGGGTGTCGAGGGAGCAGTACTTC

V gene: TRBV27
J gene: TRBJ2-3
D gene: TRBD2
clone size: many
CDR3 protein: CASSLGRWTSGVPSTDTQYF
CDR3 DNA: TGTGCCAGCAGTTTAGGTCGGTGGACTAGCGGGGTCCCCAGCACAGATACGCAGTATTTT

V gene: TRBV10-1
J gene: TRBJ2-2
D gene: NA
clone size: NA
CDR3 protein: CASSDRQGGSTGELFF
CDR3 DNA: TGCGCCAGCAGTGACAGGCAGGGCGGTAGCACCGGGGAGCTGTTTTTT

V gene: TRBV2
J gene: TRBJ2-7
D gene: NA
clone size: many
CDR3 protein: CASSEGNSYEQYF
CDR3 DNA: TGTGCCAGCAGTGAAGGCAACTCCTACGAGCAGTACTTC

V gene: TRBV29-1
J gene: TRBJ1-2
D gene: TRBD1
clone size: many
CDR3 protein: CSVGTGGNYGYTF
CDR3 DNA: TGCAGCGTGGGGACAGGGGGGAACTATGGCTACACCTTC

V gene: TRBV19
J gene: TRBJ2-7
D gene: NA
clone size: few
CDR3 protein: CASSKKDTGSYEQHF
CDR3 DNA: TGTGCCAGTAGTAAAAAGGACACTGGCTCCTACGAGCAGCACTTC

V gene: TRBV18
J gene: TRBJ1-6
D gene: NA
clone size: NA
CDR3 protein: CASSPAGMESPLHF
CDR3 DNA: TGTGCCAGCTCACCAGCAGGGATGGAATCACCCCTCCACTTT

V gene: TRBV7-4
J gene: TRBJ1-5
D gene: NA
clone size: NA
CDR3 protein: CASSLGGPLPLSNQPQHF
CDR3 DNA: TGTGCCAGCAGCTTGGGGGGTCCTCTACCCCTTAGCAATCAGCCCCAGCATTTT

V gene: TRBV5-6
J gene: TRBJ2-5
D gene: TRBD2
clone size: NA
CDR3 protein: CASSLDASGGETQYF
CDR3 DNA: TGTGCCAGCAGCTTAGACGCTAGCGGGGGAGAGACCCAGTACTTC

V gene: TRBV19
J gene: TRBJ2-5
D gene: TRBD2
clone size: NA
CDR3 protein: CASSISGGTQETQYF
CDR3 DNA: TGTGCCAGTAGTATAAGCGGGGGGACCCAAGAGACCCAGTACTTC

V gene: TRBV3-1
J gene: TRBJ2-3
D gene: TRBD2
clone size: few
CDR3 protein: CASRGGITDTQYF
CDR3 DNA: TGTGCCAGCCGGGGGGGGATCACAGATACGCAGTATTTT

V gene: TRBV4-2
J gene: TRBJ2-1
D gene: NA
clone size: many
CDR3 protein: CASSQYRGGNEQFF
CDR3 DNA: TGTGCCAGCAGCCAATACAGGGGAGGGAATGAGCAGTTCTTC

V gene: TRBV27
J gene: TRBJ2-7
D gene: NA
clone size: few
CDR3 protein: CASSPSGTYEQYF
CDR3 DNA: TGTGCCAGCAGTCCCTCAGGGACGTACGAGCAGTACTTC

V gene: TRBV7-8
J gene: TRBJ1-3
D gene: NA
clone size: many
CDR3 protein: CASSRPSHSYSGNTIYF
CDR3 DNA: TGTGCCAGCAGCCGACCTTCCCACTCGTACTCTGGAAACACCATATATTTT

V gene: TRBV4-3
J gene: TRBJ2-1
D gene: TRBD2
clone size: few
CDR3 protein: CASSGGGVGNEQFF
CDR3 DNA: TGCGCCAGCAGCGGGGGAGGGGTAGGGAATGAGCAGTTCTTC

V gene: TRBV19
J gene: TRBJ1-5
D gene: NA
clone size: few
CDR3 protein: CASRTQGGNQPQHF
CDR3 DNA: TGTGCCAGTAGGACACAGGGAGGGAATCAGCCCCAGCATTTT

V gene: TRBV3-1
J gene: TRBJ2-1
D gene: NA
clone size: few
CDR3 protein: CASSQRQAVHNEQFF
CDR3 DNA: TGTGCCAGCAGCCAACGGCAGGCCGTACACAATGAGCAGTTCTTC

V gene: TRBV7-2
J gene: TRBJ2-7
D gene: NA
clone size: few
CDR3 protein: CASSLGLLYEQYF
CDR3 DNA: TGTGCCAGCAGCTTAGGTCTACTGTACGAGCAGTACTTC

V gene: TRBV7-6
J gene: TRBJ1-6
D gene: TRBD1
clone size: many
CDR3 protein: CASSWDRDNSPLHF
CDR3 DNA: TGTGCCAGCAGTTGGGACAGGGATAATTCACCCCTCCACTTT

V gene: TRBV7-7
J gene: TRBJ2-5
D gene: NA
clone size: many
CDR3 protein: CATSGTRETQYF
CDR3 DNA: TGTGCTACCTCCGGGACCCGGGAGACCCAGTACTTC

V gene: TRBV20-1
J gene: TRBJ2-3
D gene: NA
clone size: NA
CDR3 protein: CSASNLRRRGTDTQYF
CDR3 DNA: TGCAGTGCTAGCAATCTACGGAGGAGGGGGACAGATACGCAGTATTTT

V gene: TRBV11-2
J gene: TRBJ2-5
D gene: NA
clone size: many
CDR3 protein: CASSLGRRGETQYF
CDR3 DNA: TGTGCCAGCAGCCTAGGCCGGAGGGGAGAGACCCAGTACTTC

V gene: TRBV10-2
J gene: TRBJ1-1
D gene: NA
clone size: NA
CDR3 protein: CASSASATEAFF
CDR3 DNA: TGCGCCAGCAGTGCATCGGCCACTGAAGCTTTCTTT

V gene: TRBV6-6
J gene: TRBJ2-1
D gene: NA
clone size: few
CDR3 protein: CASSYSGGAGPNNEQFF
CDR3 DNA: TGTGCCAGCAGTTACTCAGGGGGAGCCGGGCCTAACAATGAGCAGTTCTTC

V gene: TRBV20-1
J gene: TRBJ1-2
D gene: NA
clone size: NA
CDR3 protein: CSASRGASYGYTF
CDR3 DNA: TGCAGTGCTAGTCGGGGGGCAAGCTATGGCTACACCTTC

V gene: TRBV2
J gene: TRBJ2-1
D gene: NA
clone size: NA
CDR3 protein: CASNRRGANEQFF
CDR3 DNA: TGTGCCAGCAACAGGAGGGGGGCCAATGAGCAGTTCTTC